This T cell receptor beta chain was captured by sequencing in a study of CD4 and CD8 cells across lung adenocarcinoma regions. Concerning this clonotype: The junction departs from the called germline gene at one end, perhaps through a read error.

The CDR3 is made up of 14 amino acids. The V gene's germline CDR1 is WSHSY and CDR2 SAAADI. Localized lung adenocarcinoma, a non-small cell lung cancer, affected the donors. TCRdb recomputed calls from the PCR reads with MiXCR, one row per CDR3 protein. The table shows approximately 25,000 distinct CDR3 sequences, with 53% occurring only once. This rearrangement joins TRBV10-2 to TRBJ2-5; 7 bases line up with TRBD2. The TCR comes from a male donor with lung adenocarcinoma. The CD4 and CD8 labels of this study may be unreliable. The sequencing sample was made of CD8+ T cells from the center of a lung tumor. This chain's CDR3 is CAGSGVWDQKTQYF. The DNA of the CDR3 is TGCGCGGGGAGCGGGGTGTGGGACCAAAAGACCCAGTACTTC.